This T cell receptor (beta chain) came from a study of shared clonotypes between healthy human individuals (dated by TCRdb to 2020 to 2022). For context, the study as a whole: A couple of women and three men aged 18 to 49 years were included in the cohort. For each donor, CD4 naive and CD4 memory were each run on three plates, CD8 naive on two plates, and CD8 memory on one plate. The study deeply sequenced blood TCR repertoires of five healthy adults to estimate repertoire size and the extent of clonotype sharing between individuals. To increase sequencing depth and limit assay-specific biases, TCR repertoire library preparation and sequencing were carried out by different laboratories using diverse techniques. Each donor's leukapheresis produced roughly between roughly 0.85 and 9.5 billion PBMCs. General findings and caveats noted by the study authors: Compared with non-shared clonotypes, the clonotypes found in all four sorted-subset donors had higher generation probabilities. Pairwise subsampling indicated that sequencing depth was expected to affect the degree of clonotype sharing among donors. Sampling was limited to blood, and TCR repertoires in tissue likely differ from TCR repertoires in blood. Across four donors, around 5.4% of naive CD4, approximately 4% of naive CD8, 2% to 2.5% of memory CD4, and roughly 0.4% of memory CD8 clonotypes were shared. The small number of donors limited the genetic and exposure-history diversity represented. Even with the large sequencing depth, rarefaction of the sorted-subset datasets indicated that sequencing was incomplete. Estimated clonotype richness was generally larger for naive than for memory subsets.

This clone was seen only once. Its antigen is still unknown. Within one base of it there is no much larger clone, and no base qualities were kept. Ends trimmed: V by 3 bases, J by 6 bases; bases unmatched to a gene: 9. CDR1 MGHRA and CDR2 YSYEKL were looked up in the germline V gene. The CDR3 runs 15 amino acids, cysteine and phenylalanine included. CDR3 DNA is the only sequence kept; it has 45 bases, read in frame from the first base. Using the deep immunoSEQ assay, multiplex PCR amplified TCR CDR3 regions from genomic DNA. For each cell subset, the extracted genomic DNA was distributed evenly across all wells of several immunoSEQ 96-well plates, and each plate served as one replicate. For sorted subsets, around 200 ng genomic DNA, equal to some 28,000 T cell genomes, was loaded into each replicate PCR. Purified libraries were quantified with a Qubit 3.0 fluorometer, sized on a Bioanalyzer 2100, and re-quantified with the KAPA Library Quantification kit. A separate single-read 150-cycle Illumina NextSeq 550 flow cell was used to sequence each immunoSEQ 96-well plate. On the study's bioinformatics: Because the immunoSEQ output held only junctional sequences and lacked quality scores, the filtering could not match the filtering applied to full-length reads. To assign V/J genes and CDR3, sequences were annotated using PyIR, a Python wrapper for IgBLAST v1.9, with IMGT germline references. Reads with weak V/J assignments (E-value above 1e-6), missing CDR3, stop codons, out-of-frame junctions, or ambiguous translated residues were removed. V3J clonotypes were defined as sequences sharing an identical inferred V gene, J gene, and CDR3 amino acid sequence. The percentage overlap between two repertoires was calculated by dividing the number of shared unique clonotypes by the size of the smaller repertoire. RTK rarefaction, the Chao1 estimator, and Recon v2.1 estimates of unobserved clonotypes were used to assess repertoire richness. For all TCRbeta clonotypes obtained by the gDNA method from a handful of donors, generation probabilities were computed with OLGA. TCRdb limited this immuneACCESS table to in-frame rearrangements with V and J called. A share of clones is missing; checked studies link under half to unresolved V genes, and the rest is unexplained. V, J and clone size are those of that table, while D and trimming were read from the DNA. A total of over 2 million clones appear in this sample, just under 95% of them only once. The ten largest clonotypes hold roughly 1.1% of the sample.

CD8 naive samples were CD45RO-negative cells positively selected for CCR7, giving a CD45RA+CCR7+ population that excluded TemRA cells. The donors were healthy, HIV-negative adults with no recently reported acute infections or vaccinations. Only Caucasian adults living in Nashville, Tennessee, USA were represented among the donors. Blood was obtained by leukapheresis, after which PBMCs were separated by Ficoll-Histopaque density gradient centrifugation and cryopreserved in liquid nitrogen vapor phase. Analytical flow cytometry was used to check the purity and quantity of every magnetically sorted T cell population. From each sorted fraction, genomic DNA was isolated and quantified by UV absorbance on a Nanodrop 2000c.

The TCR originated in a man aged 18 to 29 in good health. The chain uses TRBV4-1 and TRBJ1-2; the junction holds 8 bases that match TRBD1. The sample taken for sequencing was naive CD8+ T cells sorted from blood. Interpreted using the paper, the cell subset or site label stands for: CD45RA+CCR7+. In nucleotides, the sequence is TGCGCCAGCAGCCACCCTACCGGGACAGGTCATGGCTACACCTTC. It specifies CASSHPTGTGHGYTF.